This T cell receptor beta chain comes out of a study of radiation and T cells in renal cell carcinoma. Background on the study: Nephrectomy followed 15 Gy stereotactic body radiation by 4 weeks.

Time point defined: baseline pretreatment blood. The treatment denotes: 15 Gy SBRT to primary tumor, nephrectomy 4 weeks later. Radiation-treated patients gave blood at baseline, week 2 and week 4. Within the sample, this clone is medium-sized. Its antigen is undetermined. Libraries were prepared by immunoSEQ multiplex PCR; TCRdb keeps only in-frame clonotypes and omits some of them. The sample holds 50,000 to 75,000 clones, 65% to 80% seen once. Germline V gives CDR1 LNHDA, CDR2 SQIVND (reference sequence). The trim removed 1 base at V and 4 bases at J, leaving 15 bases unmatched. The length of the CDR3 is 18 residues. General study findings and limits: Without pretreatment biopsies, baseline tumor clonotype presence was undetermined. In blood, top tumor clones expanded by 2 weeks, shrinking by 4.

The sequence derives from a man in his 60s with renal cell carcinoma. The material sequenced was blood, taken from a patient whose treatment included radiotherapy and nephrectomy. V is TRBV19 and J is TRBJ1-1, with TRBD1 identical over 7 bases. CDR3 in DNA: TGTGCCAGTAGTATAGTAAGCAACCCCGGGACAGACACCACTGAAGCTTTCTTT. The encoded protein is CASSIVSNPGTDTTEAFF.